This T cell receptor beta chain was sequenced during a study of cytomegalovirus exposure and HLA in healthy donors. Turning to the study itself: A prior study identified approximately 120 million unique TCR beta sequences from roughly 170 million T cells. Around 80 million unique TCRs from HLA-typed donors were held in an early data release. Study-level points and caveats: V segments that were indistinguishable, TRBV6-2 and TRBV6-3 among them, were omitted from analysis.

Vbeta (60) and Jbeta (13) primers were used in the PCR. TCRdb keeps only in-frame clones here, not all; method: immunoSEQ multiplex PCR. In the table there are 110,000 or so clones, 60% to 80% of which are singletons. This CDR3 has 15 residues. Germline V gene lookup returns CDR1 KGHSH and CDR2 LQKENI. J was trimmed by 4 bases and V by 4 bases; bases with no gene match: 9. In regard to this clone: Antigen: not known.

The receptor comes from a man aged 50 to 60 in good health and CMV-seropositive. The source material was PBMCs. The genes are TRBV18 and TRBJ2-7, with 8 bases identical to TRBD2. The CDR3 DNA is TGTGCCAGCTCACAGTTTGCGGGAGGAGAATACGAGCAGTACTTC. It codes for CASSQFAGGEYEQYF.